A selection of T cell receptor beta chains follows, all from one sample in a study of early T cells in non-severe SARS-CoV-2 infection. TCRdb processed the 5' RACE reads anew with MiXCR; each CDR3 protein has one entry. The profile shows tens of thousands of distinct CDR3 sequences, less than 20% of them singletons. The sample consisted of whole blood. These receptors all come from an adult who was a healthcare worker with PCR-confirmed SARS-CoV-2 infection or an uninfected control (not recorded which). CDR3s include the opening cysteine and the closing phenylalanine or tryptophan. D genes are given only for firm matches.

>.|TRBJ2-1|TRBV29-1
CSVSERRHPAPYNEQFF
>.|TRBJ2-7|TRBV25-1
CASSDQRPSYEQYF
>TRBD2|TRBJ2-1|TRBV6-4
CASSDSGLAGGNEQFF
>.|TRBJ1-6|TRBV4-3
CASSQDRAGESPLHF
>.|TRBJ2-4|TRBV6-1
CASSRKQEAIQYF
>.|TRBJ1-2|TRBV6-5
CASSSPGGHYGYTF
>TRBD1|TRBJ1-2|TRBV29-1
CSVPGGGGYTF
>.|TRBJ2-7|TRBV18
CASSPPPGNEQYF
>TRBD2|TRBJ2-1|TRBV11-2
CASSLPVLEGLAVSYNEQFF
>.|TRBJ2-7|TRBV3-1
CASSQPAAYEQYF
>.|TRBJ2-2|TRBV6-4
CASSRDSHTGELFF
>TRBD1|TRBJ1-1|TRBV20-1
CSARAGTGNTEAFF
>.|TRBJ2-7|TRBV28
CASSSPDSSYEQYF
>.|TRBJ2-7|TRBV7-2
CASSLMSQGSTYEQYF
>.|TRBJ1-2|TRBV5-1
CASSLDTGYGYTF
>.|TRBJ1-2|TRBV29-1
CSVDVYNYGYTF
>TRBD1|TRBJ2-3|TRBV19
CASTPTGLSTDTQYF
>.|TRBJ2-7|TRBV7-3
CASSLGREQYF
>TRBD1|TRBJ2-1|TRBV11-2
CASSLDRDKGTGGINEQFF
>TRBD1|TRBJ2-2|TRBV6-5
CASSAQGDNTGELFF
>TRBD2|TRBJ2-1|TRBV2
CASSRVTSGGASSYNEQFF
>.|TRBJ2-7|TRBV19
CASSIRRDAGEQYF
>TRBD1|TRBJ1-3|TRBV3-1
CASSKRQGNTGNTIYF
>.|TRBJ1-5|TRBV28
CATSSAGGINQPQHF
>TRBD2|TRBJ2-7|TRBV6-1
CASSERFGRASEQYF
>TRBD2|TRBJ2-3|TRBV20-1
CSARVLGAGGIDTQYF
>.|TRBJ1-5|TRBV4-1
CASSQDGRGVNQPQHF
>TRBD2|TRBJ2-7|TRBV3-1
CASSQDKSGGSYEQYF
>.|TRBJ2-7|TRBV7-9
CASRGGQSYEQYF
>.|TRBJ2-2|TRBV11-3
CASSSRDTYTGELFF
>.|TRBJ2-7|TRBV29-1
CSVVLGAYEQYF
>.|TRBJ2-3|TRBV5-6
CASSQGISSTDTQYF
>TRBD1|TRBJ2-5|TRBV4-1
CASSQGTGQETQYF
>.|TRBJ2-6|TRBV7-8
CASSLLGNSGANVLTF
>TRBD1|TRBJ1-6|TRBV3-1
CASSLGQGHNSPLHF
>.|TRBJ1-3|TRBV7-2
CASSLDGGNTIYF
>.|TRBJ1-1|TRBV28
CASHGTRSSEAFF
>.|TRBJ2-3|TRBV6-1
CASTAWGLDGDTQYF